This TCR beta chain derives from a study of shared clonotypes between healthy human individuals. Here immunoSEQ multiplex PCR was the method, and the copy in TCRdb shows in-frame clones only, minus some. The top ten hold under 2% of the sample, which has roughly 680,000 clones, around 77% seen once. The V end lost 5 bases, the J end lost 6 bases, and 10 bases lay between the germline ends. CDR1 and CDR2 (germline): MDHEN, SYDVKM. The CDR3 has 12 residues. The gene calls are TRBV28 and TRBJ1-1; D remains ambiguous. The material sequenced was memory CD4+ T cells sorted from blood. The subset: CD45RA-negative fraction. This receptor was identified in a woman in her twenties or thirties in good health. The CDR3 reads CASSETVSEAFF. The CDR3 DNA follows: TGTGCCAGCAGTGAGACGGTGTCTGAAGCTTTCTTT.